Described below is a single T cell receptor beta chain sequence and its context. Its cognate antigen has yet to be identified. Per-base qualities were not stored, and no clone one base away is much larger. This entry comes from a study of control samples from healthy donors and cancer patients (dated by TCRdb to the early 2020s). Library preparation employed the immunoSEQ multiplex PCR assay. Not all clones reach the TCRdb copy of this immuneACCESS table, which keeps in-frame sequences only. Checked studies attribute under half of the gap to unresolved V genes and leave the rest unexplained. This sample lists about 140,000 clones; around 94% were detected once. Jointly, the top ten make up about 12% of the sample. The clonotype was recovered from a middle-aged man in good health. The sequencing input was blood.

CDR3 sequence: CASSPRAGGVENIQYF. Here is the DNA: TGCGCCAGCAGCCCTCGGGCAGGGGGGGTCGAAAACATTCAGTACTTC. The chain is made from TRBV4-1 and TRBJ2-4; the D segment may tentatively be TRBD1 or TRBD2, each giving 7 matched bases. The cysteine opens and the phenylalanine closes a CDR3 of 16 amino acids. The only DNA kept is the CDR3, 48 bases in frame from the first base. V is clipped by 4 bases and J by 5 bases, and the sequence between their germline boundaries is 18 bases long. As encoded in the germline V gene, CDR1 is MGHRA while CDR2 is YSYEKL.